Presented here are 26 T cell receptor beta chains from one specimen sequenced in a study of blood T cell repertoires in COVID-19. The repertoire was sequenced with immunoSEQ multiplex PCR; TCRdb's copy has only in-frame clones and lacks some. The sample holds approximately 56,000 clones, around 84% seen once. Sequenced input: peripheral blood. The receptors were sampled from a woman aged 80 or over with acute or convalescent COVID-19.

This clone is medium-sized in the sample. The gene calls are TRBV6-1 and TRBJ1-2; the D is unclear. The CDR3 length is 14 residues. Trimming shortened V by 3 bases and J by 3 bases, and 11 bases separated the two germline ends. CDR1 MNHNS and CDR2 SASEGT come from the germline V gene. CDR3 in DNA: TGTGCCAGCAGTGAGAGAGGGATCCACTATGGCTACACCTTC. Protein: CASSERGIHYGYTF.

V and J are TRBV11-3 and TRBJ1-6; 9 bases are shared with TRBD1. Losses at the gene ends were 5 bases for V and 4 bases for J; bases not matched to a gene: 3. This CDR3 spans 15 amino acids. CDR1 SGHNT and CDR2 YENEEA come from the germline V gene. DNA for the CDR3: TGTGCCAGCAGCCCGGGACAGGGATATAATTCACCCCTCCACTTT. This codes for CASSPGQGYNSPLHF.

The V call is TRBV11-3, the J call TRBJ1-1; D remains unclear. The germline V gene has CDR1 SGHNT and CDR2 YENEEA. This CDR3 contains 13 residues. Trimming left V 8 bases short and J 6 bases short, with 16 bases between. The CDR3 coding sequence is TGTGCCAGCTGCCCTTGGGTAGGAGCTGAAGCTTTCTTT. It translates to CASCPWVGAEAFF.

The V call is TRBV19, the J call TRBJ1-2, with 8 bases matching TRBD1. From germline, CDR1 is LNHDA and CDR2 SQIVND (reference sequence). The length of the CDR3 is 14 residues. Trimming cost V 7 bases and J 7 bases; bases outside gene matches: 11. The CDR3 is CASNNGQGTSGYTF. The CDR3 coding sequence is TGTGCCAGTAATAACGGACAGGGAACCTCTGGCTACACCTTC. The whole variable domain, remainder taken from reference TRBV19 and TRBJ1-2, is DGGITQSPKYLFRKEGQNVTLSCEQNLNHDAMYWYRQDPGQGLRLIYYSQIVNDFQKGDIAEGYSVSREKKESFPLTVTSAQKNPTAFYLCASNNGQGTSGYTFGSGTRLTVV.

The chain joins TRBV9 to TRBJ1-2; perhaps TRBD1 as D (5 bases). The CDR3 consists of 15 residues. The V end lost 4 bases, the J end lost 5 bases, and 18 bases lay between the germline ends. Germline V gene data show CDR1 as SGDLS and CDR2 as YYNGEE. Written as DNA, the CDR3 is TGTGCCAGCAGCCCCCAGGGAGGGACGGCTTATGGCTACACCTTC. Protein: CASSPQGGTAYGYTF.

The chain combines TRBV29-1 with TRBJ1-1; 9 nucleotides agree with TRBD1. Losses at the gene ends were 4 bases for V and 0 bases for J; bases not matched to a gene: 6. This CDR3 is built from 15 residues. Germline V gene sequence: CDR1 SQVTM, CDR2 ANQGSEA. Here the CDR3 reads CSVGQGGPMNTEAFF. The DNA for the CDR3 is TGCAGCGTTGGACAGGGGGGACCAATGAACACTGAAGCTTTCTTT.

V is TRBV7-6 and J is TRBJ2-1; 11 bases are a match to TRBD2. CDR1 and CDR2 (germline): SGHVS, FNYEAQ. Trimming at V came to 5 bases and at J to 4 bases, leaving 7 bases not matched to a gene. The CDR3 spans 16 residues. The CDR3 nucleotides read TGTGCCAGCAGCCCTCTAGCGGGGGGCGATTACAATGAGCAGTTCTTC. Its translation is CASSPLAGGDYNEQFF.

The chain couples TRBV10-3 to TRBJ2-7; TRBD1 matches 8 bases. The CDR3 spans 13 residues. CDR1 is ENHRY, CDR2 SYGVKD, per germline. The V segment lost 5 bases and the J segment 6 bases; nucleotides outside the gene matches: 6. CDR3 DNA: TGTGCCATCAGTCAGGGGGCAACGTCCGAGCAGTACTTC. Protein: CAISQGATSEQYF.

The genes are TRBV14 and TRBJ1-1; a possible D gene is TRBD1 (5 bases). The V end was cut by 0 bases, the J end by 4 bases, with 12 bases between. CDR1 is SGHDN and CDR2 is FVKESK in the germline V gene. The CDR3 is 15 residues long. CDR3 bases: TGTGCCAGCAGCCAAGAGGGGGAGGTTCGCACTGAAGCTTTCTTT. Its translation is CASSQEGEVRTEAFF.

The gene calls are TRBV19 and TRBJ2-3; 8 positions agree with TRBD1. The CDR3 length is 15 residues. V dropped 3 bases and J dropped 6; count of bases not matched to a gene: 8. CDR1 and CDR2 (germline): LNHDA, SQIVND (reference sequence). CDR3 protein: CASSIWTGYSDTQYF. In nucleotides, the CDR3 is TGTGCCAGTAGTATTTGGACAGGGTATTCGGATACGCAGTATTTT.

V usage is TRBV3-1 (or the pseudogene TRBV3-2) and J usage is TRBJ2-6; D perhaps matches TRBD1 (6 bases). This CDR3 is built from 17 residues. V lost 2 bases, J lost 1 base, and 12 bases lay in between. Germline CDR1 LGHDT, CDR2 YNNKEL (reference sequence). CDR3 protein: CASSQKGDRSGANVLTF. The CDR3 bases are TGTGCCAGCAGCCAAAAGGGCGACAGGTCTGGGGCCAACGTCCTGACTTTC.

In its sample, this clone was seen once. This sequence joins TRBV5-1 and TRBJ2-1; 14 bases match TRBD2. With V trimmed by 6 bases and J by 4 bases, 3 bases remained unmatched. The CDR3 is 15 amino acids. Germline CDR1 is SGHRS and CDR2 is YFSETQ. The CDR3 reads CASTRTSGGYNEQFF. The CDR3 DNA sequence: TGCGCCAGCACGAGGACTAGCGGGGGGTACAATGAGCAGTTCTTC. The complete variable domain, with remaining parts taken from reference TRBV5-1 and TRBJ2-1, reads KAGVTQTPRYLIKTRGQQVTLSCSPISGHRSVSWYQQTPGQGLQFLFEYFSETQRNKGNFPGRFSGRQFSNSRSEMNVSTLELGDSALYLCASTRTSGGYNEQFFGPGTRLTVL.

V usage is TRBV5-6 and J usage is TRBJ2-3; D is possibly TRBD2 (5 bases). The CDR3 contains 13 residues. Per germline, CDR1 SGHDT and CDR2 YYEEEE. The V end lost 3 bases, the J end lost 0 bases, and 5 bases lay between the germline ends. The CDR3 nucleotides are TGTGCCAGCAGCTGGACTAGCACAGATACGCAGTATTTT. Protein sequence: CASSWTSTDTQYF.

This chain connects TRBV6-4 to TRBJ1-2; possibly TRBD1 for D (6 bases). The CDR3 consists of 15 residues. Germline CDR1 reads MRHNA; CDR2 reads SNTAGT. Trimming removed 0 bases from V and 0 bases from J, with 8 bases in between. The CDR3 reads CASSDSGTTNYGYTF. The CDR3 bases are TGTGCCAGCAGTGACTCGGGGACAACTAACTATGGCTACACCTTC.

The chain joins TRBV27 to TRBJ1-6; 9 bases map to TRBD1. CDR3 size: 16 residues. The V and J ends lost 3 bases and 10 bases, in that order; junction bases with no gene match: 10. The V gene's germline CDR1 is MNHEY and CDR2 SMNVEV (reference sequence). The CDR3 DNA reads TGTGCCAGCAGTTTGGCGGGACAGGGCCGGAGGTCACCCCTCCACTTT. Its translation is CASSLAGQGRRSPLHF.

DNA of the CDR3: TGTGCCACCAGTGACAGGGGGCGTCAGCCCCAGCATTTT. Translated, it gives CATSDRGRQPQHF. This sequence joins TRBV24-1 and TRBJ1-5, with 8 bases aligning to TRBD1. This CDR3 comprises 13 residues. CDR1 is KGHDR and CDR2 is SFDVKD in the germline V gene. V dropped 4 bases and J dropped 6; count of bases not matched to a gene: 1.

A note on this clone: Distinct nucleotide sequences in the sample also encode this CDR3. The chain employs TRBV5-1 and TRBJ2-5; 8 bases are shared with TRBD2. There are 15 residues in the CDR3. V lost 0 bases and J lost 3; bases outside the gene matches: 4. Germline V gene lookup returns CDR1 SGHRS and CDR2 YFSETQ. CDR3 coding DNA: TGCGCCAGCAGCTTGGTTGGAGCGGGGGAAGAGACCCAGTACTTC. Its translation: CASSLVGAGEETQYF. Full variable domain (missing parts from reference TRBV5-1 and TRBJ2-5): KAGVTQTPRYLIKTRGQQVTLSCSPISGHRSVSWYQQTPGQGLQFLFEYFSETQRNKGNFPGRFSGRQFSNSRSEMNVSTLELGDSALYLCASSLVGAGEETQYFGPGTRLLVL.

V gene TRBV10-2 combines with J gene TRBJ1-5; D is uncertain. V dropped 3 bases and J dropped 0 bases, with 6 bases sitting between them. Germline V lookup: CDR1 WSHSY, CDR2 SAAADI. The CDR3 runs 14 residues. CDR3 residues: CASSDRTSNQPQHF. DNA of the CDR3: TGCGCCAGCAGTGATAGAACTAGCAATCAGCCCCAGCATTTT.

The chain combines TRBV6-5 with TRBJ1-1; no clear D gene. Trimming took off 10 bases at V and 1 base at J, with 13 bases between the two ends. This CDR3 comprises 13 residues. Germline CDR1 MNHEY, CDR2 SVGAGI. The CDR3 bases are TGTGCCACCGGTGGGCCGCGGAACACTGAAGCTTTCTTT. Translating it yields CATGGPRNTEAFF.

V gene TRBV19 combines with J gene TRBJ1-4, with D maybe TRBD1 (5 bases). V lost 0 bases, J lost 4 bases, and 18 bases lay in between. Germline CDR1 reads LNHDA; CDR2 reads SQIVND (reference sequence). The CDR3 contains 18 residues. Here the CDR3 DNA reads TGTGCCAGTAGTATAGAGGTTTCGGGGGGTCTACGTAATGAAAAACTGTTTTTT. This encodes CASSIEVSGGLRNEKLFF.

The chain joins TRBV7-9 to TRBJ2-2, with 8 bases aligning to TRBD1. V shed 5 bases and J 4 bases; nucleotides not matched to a gene: 9. Germline lookup yields CDR1 SEHNR and CDR2 FQNEAQ (reference sequence). The CDR3 extends over 16 amino acids. The CDR3: CASSTTGQGGTGELFF. The CDR3 coding sequence is TGTGCCAGCAGCACCACAGGACAGGGTGGCACCGGGGAGCTGTTTTTT.

The chain carries TRBV6-5 and TRBJ1-6, with a weak D call TRBD1 (5 bases). V was shortened by 5 bases and J by 5 bases, with 10 bases between the two germline ends. This CDR3 region has 14 residues. Germline values: CDR1 MNHEY, CDR2 SVGAGI. The CDR3 is CASSQQVDNSPLHF. The CDR3 bases are TGTGCCAGCAGTCAACAGGTGGATAATTCACCCCTCCACTTT.

The V gene is TRBV12-3 or TRBV12-4, the J gene TRBJ2-5; maybe TRBD2 (5 bases). Trimming took 6 bases from V and 4 from J, leaving 12 bases between them. The CDR3 totals 13 residues. This chain's CDR3 is CASSQTGVETQYF. CDR3 nucleotide sequence: TGTGCCAGCAGCCAGACCGGGGTAGAGACCCAGTACTTC.

J is TRBJ2-7 and V is TRBV9, with 11 bases fitting TRBD1. V lost 4 bases, J lost 4 bases, and 4 bases stayed unmatched. Germline CDR1 is SGDLS and CDR2 is YYNGEE. The CDR3 length is 14 residues. CDR3 DNA: TGTGCCAGCAGCCCGGGACAGGGGGGATACGAGCAGTACTTC. Its translation: CASSPGQGGYEQYF.

The chain links TRBV29-1 to TRBJ1-2, with 11 bases that match TRBD1. The junction had 2 bases not matched to a gene; V was cut back by 4 bases and J by 4 bases. The V gene's germline CDR1 is SQVTM and CDR2 ANQGSEA. CDR3 length equals 13 residues. The DNA for the CDR3 is TGCAGCGTTGGAGGGACAGGGGGCTATGGCTACACCTTC. Translation gives CSVGGTGGYGYTF.

The V gene is TRBV7-6, the J gene TRBJ1-2, with TRBD1 matching 7 bases. Germline-derived CDR1 and CDR2 are SGHVS and FNYEAQ. CDR3 length: 14 residues. V lost 5 bases, J lost 7 bases, and 10 bases stayed unmatched. Written as DNA, the CDR3 is TGTGCCAGCAGCCCAGACAGGGCCCTAAGTGGCTACACCTTC. Its protein is CASSPDRALSGYTF.